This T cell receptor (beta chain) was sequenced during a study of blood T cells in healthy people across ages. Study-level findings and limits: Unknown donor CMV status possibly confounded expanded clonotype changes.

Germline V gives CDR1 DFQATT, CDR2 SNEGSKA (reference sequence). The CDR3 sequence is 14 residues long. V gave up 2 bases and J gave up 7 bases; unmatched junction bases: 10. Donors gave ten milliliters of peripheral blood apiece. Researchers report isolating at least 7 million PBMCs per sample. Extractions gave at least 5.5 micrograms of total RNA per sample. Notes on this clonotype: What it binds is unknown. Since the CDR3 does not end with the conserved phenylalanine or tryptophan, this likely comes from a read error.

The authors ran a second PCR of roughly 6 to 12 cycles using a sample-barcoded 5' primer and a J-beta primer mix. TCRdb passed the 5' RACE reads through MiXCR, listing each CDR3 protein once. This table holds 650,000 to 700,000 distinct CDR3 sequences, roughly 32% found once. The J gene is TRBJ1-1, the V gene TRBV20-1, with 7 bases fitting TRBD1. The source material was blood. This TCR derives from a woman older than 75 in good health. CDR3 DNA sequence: TGCAGTGCTAGAAAGACAGGGACGGTAGGTGAAGCTTTCTGT. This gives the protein CSARKTGTVGEAFC.